This TCR beta chain was obtained from a study of blood T cell repertoires in COVID-19. About the study: COVID-19 samples, acute and convalescent, were from the United States, Italy and Spain.

The CDR3 has 15 amino acids. CDR1 and CDR2 (germline): SGHTA, FQGTGA. Trimming pared 4 bases from V and 3 bases from J, leaving 14 bases between. Repertoires were generated with immunoSEQ multiplex PCR, while TCRdb's copy carries only in-frame clones and drops some. The sample lists about 150,000 clones, over 60% occurring once. The source of this sequence is a man older than 75 with acute or convalescent COVID-19. This chain uses TRBV7-3 with TRBJ2-3; D might be TRBD2 (5 bases). The specimen was peripheral blood. The CDR3 loop reads CASSSHGLQTDTQYF. The CDR3 region has the DNA TGTGCCAGCAGCTCCCACGGACTTCAAACAGATACGCAGTATTTT.